This entry concerns a single TCR beta chain. What it recognizes is unknown. The data derive from a study of blood T cells in healthy people across ages. With a J-beta primer mix and a sample-barcoded 5' primer, a second PCR ran about 6 to 11 cycles. From the 5' RACE reads, TCRdb called clonotypes with MiXCR, one entry per CDR3 protein. Of 650,000 to 1,000,000 distinct CDR3 sequences listed, 46% were seen once; the top ten hold 18%. Points from the study as a whole: Strong correlation linked observed beta diversity and percent naive T cells. Fewer expanded clones and more diversity marked long-lived versus aged donors.

Trimming pared 7 bases from V and 1 base from J, leaving 11 bases between. This CDR3 has 14 residues. V and J are TRBV12-3 or TRBV12-4 and TRBJ2-4, with a weak D call TRBD1 (6 bases). Input material: blood. The receptor was derived from an older man in good health. CDR3 nucleotide sequence: TGTGCCAGCAACACAGGGTCGGCCAAAAACATTCAGTACTTC. Its translation is CASNTGSAKNIQYF.